The 21 T cell receptor beta chains listed next were all sequenced from one sample in a study of cytomegalovirus exposure and HLA in healthy donors. The PCR had 60 Vbeta and 13 Jbeta primers. Clones were sequenced by immunoSEQ multiplex PCR, and TCRdb holds only the in-frame ones, with some missing. This table has approximately 150,000 clones, roughly 80% appearing once. The specimen was PBMCs. These receptors were taken from a man aged 45-65 years in good health and CMV-seropositive.

This clone occurred a few times. This chain uses TRBV20-1 with TRBJ1-2; D remains unclear. The CDR3 is 10 residues long. Looked up from germline, CDR1 is DFQATT and CDR2 is SNEGSKA (reference sequence). V was trimmed by 7 bases and J by 1 base, leaving 4 bases between them. As DNA, the CDR3 is TGCAGTGTCGGTAACTATGGCTACACCTTC. It yields the protein CSVGNYGYTF.

The rearrangement links TRBV9 to TRBJ2-1, with 11 bases that match TRBD1. CDR1 is SGDLS, CDR2 YYNGEE, per germline. The length of the CDR3 is 18 residues. With V trimmed by 1 base and J by 8 bases, 14 bases remained unmatched. CDR3 protein: CASSVHLGDRGGGDEQFF. The CDR3 nucleotides are TGTGCCAGCAGCGTACATTTAGGGGACAGGGGGGGAGGGGATGAGCAGTTCTTC.

The chain combines TRBV28 with TRBJ2-4; 11 nucleotides align to TRBD1. Looked up from germline, CDR1 is MDHEN and CDR2 is SYDVKM. CDR3 length equals 17 residues. V lost 3 bases, J lost 0 bases, and 4 bases stayed unmatched. CDR3 coding DNA: TGTGCCAGCAGTTTGGGGACAGGGGGGAGAGCCAAAAACATTCAGTACTTC. Translated: CASSLGTGGRAKNIQYF.

CDR3: CASSFATGAPYEQYF. The CDR3 DNA reads as TGTGCCAGCAGCTTCGCGACAGGGGCCCCCTACGAGCAGTACTTC. The chain carries TRBV9 and TRBJ2-7; 8 positions match TRBD1. Germline assignment: CDR1 SGDLS and CDR2 YYNGEE. Germline trimming cut 4 bases from V and 2 bases from J; bases unmatched to any gene: 8. The CDR3 is 15 residues long. The full variable domain, with the rest looked up from reference TRBV9 and TRBJ2-7, is DSGVTQTPKHLITATGQRVTLRCSPRSGDLSVYWYQQSLDQGLQFLIQYYNGEERAKGNILERFSAQQFPDLHSELNLSSLELGDSALYFCASSFATGAPYEQYFGPGTRLTVT.

V and J are TRBV2 and TRBJ1-4; D unclear. Germline V gives CDR1 SNHLY, CDR2 FYNNEI. The CDR3 has 15 amino acids. The V gene lost 6 bases and the J gene lost 0 bases, with 11 bases spanning the gap. CDR3 in amino acids: CASRVKAATNEKLFF. CDR3 nucleotides: TGTGCCAGCAGGGTAAAAGCGGCAACTAATGAAAAACTGTTTTTT.

In its sample, this clone was seen a few times. This sequence joins TRBV5-5 and TRBJ1-6, with D possibly being TRBD1 (6 bases). The CDR3 extends over 16 amino acids. V was clipped by 2 bases and J by 10 bases, with 19 bases between them. The germline V gene encodes CDR1 SGHKS and CDR2 YYEKEE (reference sequence). CDR3 sequence reads: CASSLLGQPRGSPLHF. DNA for the CDR3: TGTGCCAGCAGCTTACTCGGACAGCCCCGGGGATCACCCCTCCACTTT.

The chain couples TRBV28 to TRBJ2-7; D remains unclear. V gave up 2 bases and J gave up 0 bases, with 11 bases separating them. This CDR3 region has 15 residues. Germline V gives CDR1 MDHEN, CDR2 SYDVKM. The CDR3, as DNA: TGTGCCAGCAGTTTAACCAGACTTAACTCCTACGAGCAGTACTTC. It codes for CASSLTRLNSYEQYF.

The chain links TRBV2 to TRBJ1-4; tentatively, D is TRBD1 (6 bases). CDR1 and CDR2 (germline): SNHLY, FYNNEI. Trimming cost V 4 bases and J 7 bases, with 19 bases left between them. CDR3 size: 16 residues. The CDR3 sequence is CASSVALGGIREKLFF. The DNA for the CDR3 is TGTGCCAGCAGTGTCGCCCTAGGGGGTATCCGTGAAAAACTGTTTTTT. Together with reference TRBV2 and TRBJ1-4, the CDR3 gives the full variable domain: EPEVTQTPSHQVTQMGQEVILRCVPISNHLYFYWYRQILGQKVEFLVSFYNNEISEKSEIFDDQFSVERPDGSNFTLKIRSTKLEDSAMYFCASSVALGGIREKLFFGSGTQLSVL.

The table lists this clone with a count of one. The chain carries TRBV7-8 and TRBJ1-1, with a tentative D call TRBD1 (6 bases). Germline V gene sequence: CDR1 SGHVS, CDR2 FQNEAQ. Trimming took off 3 bases at V and 6 bases at J, with 11 bases between the two ends. CDR3 length: 13 amino acids. CDR3 DNA sequence: TGTGCCAGCAGCTTCAGGGGTATGGCTGAAGCTTTCTTT. The encoded protein is CASSFRGMAEAFF.

The gene calls are TRBV28 and TRBJ2-3; 8 nucleotides agree with TRBD2. The germline CDR1 and CDR2 sequences are MDHEN and SYDVKM. This CDR3 is 15 amino acids long. The junction had 7 bases not matched to a gene; V was cut back by 6 bases and J by 2 bases. For the CDR3, the DNA is TGTGCCAGCAGGCCGGGGGGGCCAGTCACAGATACGCAGTATTTT. It yields the protein CASRPGGPVTDTQYF.

In this sample, this clone turned up once. The chain joins TRBV11-3 to TRBJ2-5; tentative D call: TRBD2 (6 bases). The CDR3 has 15 residues. Germline V gene data show CDR1 as SGHNT and CDR2 as YENEEA. Trimming cost V 0 bases and J 0 bases, with 8 bases left between them. CDR3 nucleotide sequence: TGTGCCAGCAGCTTAGAAGGAGGGAACCAAGAGACCCAGTACTTC. It is translated as CASSLEGGNQETQYF.

The rearrangement joins TRBV28 to TRBJ2-2; the D is unclear. V gave up 3 bases and J gave up 8 bases, with 10 bases separating them. The CDR3 covers 13 residues. CDR1 and CDR2 from the germline V gene are MDHEN and SYDVKM. In DNA form, the CDR3 reads TGTGCCAGCAGTTTTTTGCTAGTTGGGGAGCTGTTTTTT. Its protein product is CASSFLLVGELFF.

This clone was picked up a small number of times. The V and J genes are TRBV6-6 and TRBJ2-1; 10 nucleotides agree with TRBD2. CDR3 size: 15 residues. Germline-derived CDR1 and CDR2 are MNHNY and SVGAGI (reference sequence). Trimming at V came to 2 bases and at J to 10 bases, leaving 8 bases not matched to a gene. The CDR3 DNA reads as TGTGCCAGCAGTTACGAGGCTAGCGGGAGCAAAGAGCAGTTCTTC. It specifies CASSYEASGSKEQFF.

The chain joins TRBV10-3 to TRBJ1-2, with TRBD1 matching 7 bases. V lost 0 bases to trimming and J lost 3 bases; unmatched junction nucleotides: 4. The CDR3 is 15 residues long. Germline V gene sequence: CDR1 ENHRY, CDR2 SYGVKD. Written as DNA, the CDR3 is TGTGCCATCAGTGAGTCGGGGACAGAATACTATGGCTACACCTTC. It specifies CAISESGTEYYGYTF.

This chain uses TRBV28 with TRBJ1-1, with TRBD1 matching over 7 bases. Trimming removed 6 bases from V and 3 bases from J; junction bases left unmatched: 7. Germline-derived CDR1 and CDR2 are MDHEN and SYDVKM. The CDR3 spans 14 residues. The CDR3 nucleotides read TGTGCCAGCAGGGAGGGGGCGCGTGACACTGAAGCTTTCTTT. Protein product: CASREGARDTEAFF.

The rearrangement links TRBV28 to TRBJ1-6; D is ambiguous. The CDR3 totals 14 residues. CDR1 and CDR2 (germline): MDHEN, SYDVKM. V was pared by 3 bases and J by 10 bases, with 13 bases between. DNA of the CDR3: TGTGCCAGCAGTTTCCAAGGGAGGCGGTCACCCCTCCACTTT. This encodes CASSFQGRRSPLHF.

This rearrangement joins TRBV6-6 to TRBJ1-4, with D hard to call. The length of the CDR3 is 12 residues. Germline V gene sequence: CDR1 MNHNY, CDR2 SVGAGI (reference sequence). Deletions cut 8 bases from V and 8 bases from J, with 12 bases between. The chain's CDR3 is CASFLGREKLFF. As DNA, the CDR3 is TGTGCCAGCTTTTTAGGCAGGGAAAAACTGTTTTTT.

The rearrangement uses TRBV7-9 and TRBJ1-2; D gene ambiguous. This CDR3 has 13 amino acids. CDR1 and CDR2 from the germline V gene are SEHNR and FQNEAQ (reference sequence). Between the trimmed V and J ends, which lost 1 base and 5 bases, there was a span of 8 bases. The CDR3 nucleotides are TGTGCCAGCAGCTTAGAAGAGAAATATGGCTACACCTTC. As protein: CASSLEEKYGYTF.

The J gene is TRBJ2-7, the V gene TRBV19, with a weak D call TRBD1 (6 bases). The CDR3 runs 13 residues. V was clipped by 4 bases and J by 5 bases, with 12 bases between them. CDR1 and CDR2 from the germline V gene are LNHDA and SQIVND (reference sequence). The CDR3 DNA reads TGTGCCAGTAGTAGGGGCAGGGGCGACGAGCAGTACTTC. This translates into CASSRGRGDEQYF.

The J gene is TRBJ2-3, the V gene TRBV7-3; TRBD2 might be the D (7 bases). The germline V and J ends were trimmed by 8 bases and 3 bases, with 12 bases remaining between them. Germline values: CDR1 SGHTA, CDR2 FQGTGA. This CDR3 region has 13 residues. CDR3 coding DNA: TGTGCCAGCGCGCGGGGGCAAACAGATACGCAGTATTTT. Translated: CASARGQTDTQYF. Based on the CDR3 plus reference TRBV7-3 and TRBJ2-3, the full variable domain is GAGVSQTPSNKVTEKGKYVELRCDPISGHTALYWYRQSLGQGPEFLIYFQGTGAADDSGLPNDRFFAVRPEGSVSTLKIQRTERGDSAVYLCASARGQTDTQYFGPGTRLTVL.

V and J are TRBV11-1 and TRBJ2-4, with D possibly matching TRBD2 (5 bases). Germline-derived CDR1 and CDR2 are SGHAT and FQDESV (reference sequence). V was trimmed by 5 bases and J by 0 bases, leaving 17 bases between them. This CDR3 has 17 amino acids. The CDR3 DNA follows: TGTGCCAGCAGCCCCATCGGGGTGGAGTCAGCCAAAAACATTCAGTACTTC. This sequence encodes CASSPIGVESAKNIQYF.